Presented here are 9 T cell receptor beta chains from one specimen sequenced in a study of T cells in Graves' hyperthyroidism and ophthalmopathy. The CDR3 regions of TCR beta were amplified from RNA transcripts. When the TCR CDR3 underwent first-round RT-PCR, the HTBI primer set was used. TCRdb fed the multiplex PCR reads into MiXCR, producing one record per CDR3 protein. The table has around 720,000 distinct CDR3 sequences, roughly 32% seen once. The sequenced material came from blood. The receptors come from a woman in her forties with Graves' hyperthyroidism.

Remarks on this clonotype: One junction end does not reproduce the germline sequence, and a read error may be involved. The chain combines TRBV19 with TRBJ1-1; D is unresolved. Per the germline V gene, CDR1 is LNHDA and CDR2 is SQIVND (reference sequence). The CDR3 loop spans 13 amino acids. CDR3 loop: CVSSIEPRSRAFF. The DNA for the CDR3 is TGTGTCAGTAGTATTGAACCCAGGAGTAGGGCTTTCTTT.

This clonotype was found many times. The chain recombines TRBV7-8 with TRBJ2-7; possibly TRBD2 for D (6 bases). CDR1 is SGHVS and CDR2 is FQNEAQ in the germline V gene. Trimming stripped 5 bases from V and 1 base from J, with 15 bases between. This CDR3 contains 15 residues. The CDR3 DNA follows: TGTGCCAGCAGCCGTGACTCAGGGAGGTCCTACGAGCAGTACTTC. It encodes CASSRDSGRSYEQYF.

This clonotype showed up just a few times. V usage is TRBV19 and J usage is TRBJ2-1; 9 nucleotides agree with TRBD1. Germline assignment: CDR1 LNHDA and CDR2 SQIVND (reference sequence). The CDR3 totals 15 residues. V lost 7 bases, J lost 6 bases, and 10 bases stayed unmatched. CDR3 nucleotide sequence: TGTGCCAGTAACCCGCGACAGGGGGGTATCAATGAGCAGTTCTTC. Residues: CASNPRQGGINEQFF.

This clonotype has just one count. One end of the junction varies from germline; a read error may be responsible. J is TRBJ2-6 and V is TRBV6-5, with 9 bases lining up with TRBD1. Germline V gives CDR1 MNHEY, CDR2 SVGAGI. The length of the CDR3 is 14 residues. CDR3 protein: CASSSGQGPYTEAF. The CDR3 DNA reads as TGTGCCAGCAGTTCCGGACAGGGGCCCTACACTGAAGCTTTC.

This clonotype was recorded a few times. The CDR3 DNA sequence: TGCAGTGCTAGATATAGACTAGCGGGCGATTTCCCTCGCTACGAGCAGTACTTC. It encodes CSARYRLAGDFPRYEQYF. J is TRBJ2-7 and V is TRBV20-1; 10 bases are a match to TRBD2. This CDR3 is built from 18 residues. Trimming at V came to 2 bases and at J to 3 bases, leaving 16 bases not matched to a gene. Looked up from germline, CDR1 is DFQATT and CDR2 is SNEGSKA (reference sequence).

This clonotype turned up a few times. J is TRBJ1-5 and V is TRBV19; 9 nucleotides match TRBD1. Germline values: CDR1 LNHDA, CDR2 SQIVND (reference sequence). This CDR3 has 16 amino acids. The ends lost 3 bases at V and 6 bases at J; junction bases unmatched: 9. The CDR3 DNA sequence: TGTGCCAGTAGTATTAGTGGACAGGGGAAGTCTCAGCCCCAGCATTTT. This gives the protein CASSISGQGKSQPQHF.

The chain is built from TRBV10-3 and TRBJ2-7; 14 nucleotides line up with TRBD2. This CDR3 has 15 residues. Unmatched junction bases numbered 9, after V lost 8 bases and J lost 6 bases. The V gene's germline CDR1 is ENHRY and CDR2 SYGVKD. This CDR3 is CAIGRGLAGEGEQYF. The CDR3 DNA reads TGTGCCATCGGACGGGGACTAGCGGGAGAAGGCGAGCAGTACTTC.

This chain connects TRBV29-1 to TRBJ2-7; D not certain. The germline gives CDR1 SQVTM, CDR2 ANQGSEA. The length of the CDR3 is 11 residues. V lost 4 bases and J 2 bases, leaving 6 bases between the germline ends. CDR3 DNA sequence: TGCAGCGTTGCAGGAGCCTACGAGCAGTACTTC. This encodes CSVAGAYEQYF.

This clonotype was seen ten or more times. The genes are TRBV7-2 and TRBJ2-5, with 11 positions matching TRBD2. The ends lost 5 bases at V and 9 bases at J; junction bases unmatched: 8. Germline lookup yields CDR1 SGHTA and CDR2 FQGNSA. This CDR3 spans 14 amino acids. Written as DNA, the CDR3 is TGTGCCAGCAGCCTAATGACTAGCGGGGAGGCCCAGTACTTC. Residues: CASSLMTSGEAQYF. The whole variable domain, remainder taken from reference TRBV7-2 and TRBJ2-5, is GAGVSQSPSNKVTEKGKDVELRCDPISGHTALYWYRQSLGQGLEFLIYFQGNSAPDKSGLPSDRFSAERTGGSVSTLTIQRTQQEDSAVYLCASSLMTSGEAQYFGPGTRLLVL.